This T cell receptor beta chain was observed in a study of T cell responses to AZD1222 COVID-19 vaccine. The study's findings and limits: The breadth and depth of Spike-specific TCRs increased once two AZD1222 doses had been given.

The protocol was immunoSEQ multiplex PCR, while the TCRdb copy is restricted to in-frame clones and leaves out a portion. The sample holds over 130,000 clones; around 90% are singletons and the top ten take about 3.5%. With 4 bases clipped from V and 3 bases from J, the junction kept 12 bases outside the gene matches. The CDR3 length is 17 residues. CDR1 and CDR2 (germline): SGHRS, YFSETQ. For this clone: The target antigen is unknown.

The sequencing used peripheral blood, collected on day 0 of AZD1222 vaccination. The V gene is TRBV5-1, the J gene TRBJ2-1; 8 nucleotides agree with TRBD2. The source is an adult in good health. DNA for the CDR3: TGCGCCAGCAGCACGGGAGGGTCCACGATGAACTACAATGAGCAGTTCTTC. Its translation is CASSTGGSTMNYNEQFF.